These T cell receptor beta chains were read from a single sample in a study of T cell changes during pregnancy in multiple sclerosis. Assay: immunoSEQ multiplex PCR; the TCRdb copy retains only in-frame clones and omits some. The sample lists 36,000 or so clones, roughly 91% occurring once. Sequenced material: CD4+ T cells from peripheral blood mononuclear cells, taken in the first trimester of pregnancy. The receptors originated from a female donor with multiple sclerosis, enrolled in a pregnancy study. CDR3s include the opening cysteine and the closing phenylalanine or tryptophan. The D gene is left open where the match is weak. Rows may omit the clone size; those that give it use once, few, many or a size class.

>TRBV19|NA|TRBJ2-1|NA
CASRHPGQGDNEQFF
TGTGCCAGTCGCCACCCAGGACAAGGGGACAATGAGCAGTTCTTC
>TRBV5-4|NA|TRBJ2-1|NA
CASKARGGESYNEQFF
TGTGCCAGCAAGGCTAGAGGGGGTGAATCCTACAATGAGCAGTTCTTC
>TRBV13|NA|TRBJ1-1|NA
CASRGGGDTEAFF
TGTGCCAGCAGGGGGGGAGGGGACACTGAAGCTTTCTTT
>TRBV5-4|once|TRBJ2-7|NA
CASSHGRESSYEQYF
TGTGCCAGCAGCCACGGACGGGAGAGCTCCTACGAGCAGTACTTC
>TRBV6-6|NA|TRBJ2-5|NA
CASSYDYLGETQYF
TGTGCCAGCAGTTACGATTACTTGGGCGAGACCCAGTACTTC
>TRBV15|NA|TRBJ2-5|NA
CATSRLQGRETQYF
TGTGCCACCAGCAGATTACAGGGCAGGGAGACCCAGTACTTC
>TRBV18|NA|TRBJ2-2|NA
CASSSNPTVGELFF
TGTGCCAGCTCATCCAACCCGACTGTCGGGGAGCTGTTTTTT
>TRBV21-1|once|TRBJ2-4|NA
CASSKVRQGPLKGKNIQYF
TGTGCCAGCAGCAAAGTAAGACAGGGGCCCCTAAAGGGAAAAAACATTCAGTACTTC
>TRBV7-7|NA|TRBJ2-5|NA
CASSFSETQYF
TGTGCCAGCAGCTTTTCGGAGACCCAGTACTTC
>TRBV6-6|NA|TRBJ2-7|TRBD1
CASSYSDRGLEQYF
TGTGCCAGCAGTTACTCGGACAGGGGGCTAGAGCAGTACTTC
>TRBV5-1|NA|TRBJ2-2|TRBD1
CASSGDRVVTGELFF
TGCGCCAGCAGCGGGGACAGGGTAGTAACCGGGGAGCTGTTTTTT
>TRBV5-1|NA|TRBJ1-3|NA
CASSQGPGDTIYF
TGCGCCAGCAGCCAGGGTCCTGGGGACACCATATATTTT
>TRBV10-3|NA|TRBJ2-2|TRBD2
CAISETSGGAGTGELFF
TGTGCCATCAGCGAGACTAGCGGGGGGGCCGGAACCGGGGAGCTGTTTTTT
>TRBV9|once|TRBJ2-2|NA
CASSVEVGASTGELFF
TGTGCCAGCAGCGTAGAGGTGGGGGCAAGCACCGGGGAGCTGTTTTTT
>TRBV19|NA|TRBJ2-1|TRBD2
CASRDLAGRSNEQFF
TGTGCCAGTAGGGACCTAGCGGGAAGGTCTAATGAGCAGTTCTTC
>TRBV11-2|once|TRBJ2-5|NA
CASSLRGTQYF
TGTGCCAGCAGCTTAAGGGGGACCCAGTACTTC
>TRBV28|NA|TRBJ2-7|TRBD1
CASSYVAGGSYEQYF
TGTGCCAGCAGTTACGTGGCAGGGGGCAGCTACGAGCAGTACTTC
>TRBV9|NA|TRBJ2-2|TRBD1
CASSVGGQGATTGELFF
TGTGCCAGCAGCGTAGGAGGGCAGGGGGCAACCACCGGGGAGCTGTTTTTT
>TRBV7-6|NA|TRBJ1-2|NA
CASSRQAAYGYTF
TGTGCCAGCAGCAGACAGGCCGCCTATGGCTACACCTTC
>TRBV6-5|NA|TRBJ2-1|NA
CASSYTGIREQFF
TGTGCCAGCAGTTACACAGGGATAAGGGAGCAGTTCTTC
>TRBV5-1|NA|TRBJ1-1|TRBD1
CASSPGGSNTEAFF
TGCGCCAGCAGCCCAGGGGGCTCGAACACTGAAGCTTTCTTT
>TRBV7-2|few|TRBJ2-5|NA
CASSPRGGAQETQYF
TGTGCCAGCAGCCCCCGTGGGGGGGCGCAAGAGACCCAGTACTTC
>TRBV18|NA|TRBJ1-4|TRBD1
CASSGTVATNEKLFF
TGTGCCAGCTCGGGGACAGTGGCAACTAATGAAAAACTGTTTTTT
>TRBV18|NA|TRBJ1-1|NA
CASSALGQPNTEAFF
TGTGCCAGCTCAGCACTCGGACAACCGAACACTGAAGCTTTCTTT
>TRBV5-4|NA|TRBJ2-3|NA
CASSLARVTDTQYF
TGTGCCAGCAGCTTGGCACGGGTCACAGATACGCAGTATTTT
>TRBV11-3|once|TRBJ2-1|NA
CASSRGPLPHEQFF
TGTGCCAGCAGCCGAGGGCCTCTACCACATGAGCAGTTCTTC